The rows below give T cell receptor beta chains drawn from one sample of a study of OX40 agonist ivuxolimab in advanced cancers. Assay: immunoSEQ multiplex PCR; the TCRdb copy retains only in-frame clones and omits some. The repertoire has around 36,000 clones, roughly 87% of them found once; the top ten carry under 20%. Sequences were derived from CD4+ or CD8+ T cells sorted from blood, sampled in a trial of the OX40 agonist ivuxolimab. These receptors all stem from an adult with an advanced solid tumor such as melanoma, head and neck, liver or kidney cancer. CDR3s include the opening cysteine and the closing phenylalanine or tryptophan. The D gene is left open where the match is weak. Only some rows state a clone size, as once, few, many or a class for expanded clones.

cdr3_nt	cdr3_aa	d_call	v_call	j_call	clone_size
TGTGCCAGCAGCTTAGCGGAGGCACACATTATGAACACTGAAGCTTTCTTT	CASSLAEAHIMNTEAFF	.	TRBV7-9	TRBJ1-1	.
TGTGCCAGCAGCGTTAGCGGGGGGCTAGATACGCAGTATTTT	CASSVSGGLDTQYF	TRBD2	TRBV9	TRBJ2-3	once
TGTGCCAGCAGCTTAACGAGGAAGTCGAACGAGCAGTACTTC	CASSLTRKSNEQYF	.	TRBV7-9	TRBJ2-7	.
TGTGCCAGCAGTTTGGAATGGGGGTCCAATCAGCCCCAGCATTTT	CASSLEWGSNQPQHF	.	TRBV27	TRBJ1-5	few
TGTGCAAGTCGCTTAGGACTAGCGGGGCCTAAGAACACCGGGGAGCTGTTTTTT	CASRLGLAGPKNTGELFF	.	TRBV12-2	TRBJ2-2	.
TGTGCCAGCAGCTTGGGGCCCCGTGAGCAGTTCTTC	CASSLGPREQFF	.	TRBV5-6	TRBJ2-1	.
TGCGCCAGCAGCCAAGATCGAACTTCTGGCACAGATACGCAGTATTTT	CASSQDRTSGTDTQYF	.	TRBV4-1	TRBJ2-3	.
TGTGCCAGCAGTCGGCAGGTCTTCAATCAGCCCCAGCATTTT	CASSRQVFNQPQHF	.	TRBV6-1	TRBJ1-5	.
TGTGCCAGCAGTGACCCCAGGGGAGATGGCTACACCTTC	CASSDPRGDGYTF	.	TRBV25-1	TRBJ1-2	.
TGTGCCAGCAGCTTAGGTCTAGCACCGAGCTCCTACGAGCAGTACTTC	CASSLGLAPSSYEQYF	.	TRBV7-8	TRBJ2-7	.
TGTGCCAGCAGCTTATACCCGGGACAGGGGAACGAGCAGTACTTC	CASSLYPGQGNEQYF	TRBD1	TRBV7-2	TRBJ2-7	.
TGTGCCAGCAGCCTCAGGACAGCCGATCGTGACTATGGCTACACCTTC	CASSLRTADRDYGYTF	.	TRBV4-2	TRBJ1-2	.
TGCGCCAGCAGCCAAGATAGGACTAGCCTAACCTACAATGAGCAGTTCTTC	CASSQDRTSLTYNEQFF	TRBD2	TRBV4-3	TRBJ2-1	.
TGTGCCAGCAGTTTGCAGACACACACCGGGGAGCTGTTTTTT	CASSLQTHTGELFF	.	TRBV27	TRBJ2-2	.
TGTGCCAGCAGCTTAGTATTTTACAGTGAGCAGTTCTTC	CASSLVFYSEQFF	.	TRBV7-9	TRBJ2-1	.
TGTGCCATCAGTGGTGACAGGGTTATGGCTGGGGCCAACGTCCTGACTTTC	CAISGDRVMAGANVLTF	TRBD1	TRBV6-1	TRBJ2-6	.
TGTGCCAGCAGCTTAACCGTCGCAGGCAATGAGCAGTTCTTC	CASSLTVAGNEQFF	.	TRBV7-3	TRBJ2-1	.
TGTGCCAGCAGTCCGCTACATGCCGATACGCAGTATTTT	CASSPLHADTQYF	.	TRBV13	TRBJ2-3	.
TGCGCCAGCAGCCTCGGACTAGGGGAGACCCAGTACTTC	CASSLGLGETQYF	TRBD2	TRBV4-1	TRBJ2-5	.
TGTGCCAGTAGCTTTACAGGGAGCACTGAAGCTTTCTTT	CASSFTGSTEAFF	.	TRBV19	TRBJ1-1	.
TGTGCCAGCATGCATCCTGACAGTATCAATCAGCCCCAGCATTTT	CASMHPDSINQPQHF	.	TRBV5-8	TRBJ1-5	.
TGTGCCAGCAGTTTTGGCCAGGATGCACTAGATACGCAGTATTTT	CASSFGQDALDTQYF	.	TRBV28	TRBJ2-3	many
TGTGCCAGCAGCCAAGGGAATCAGCCCCAGCATTTT	CASSQGNQPQHF	.	TRBV14	TRBJ1-5	.
TGCGCCAGCAGCCAAGGGCAGGGCACCAATCAGCCCCAGCATTTT	CASSQGQGTNQPQHF	.	TRBV4-1	TRBJ1-5	few
TGCGCCAGCAGCTTACTGGAGTCCGAGCAGTACTTC	CASSLLESEQYF	.	TRBV5-1	TRBJ2-7	.
TGTGCCAGCAGCCCTAATACGGTTAGCGGGGCCACGGGGTACGAGCAGTACTTC	CASSPNTVSGATGYEQYF	TRBD2	TRBV4-2	TRBJ2-7	.
TGCGCCAGCACAGACAGGGGGCCCCCCTATAGCAATCAGCCCCAGCATTTT	CASTDRGPPYSNQPQHF	TRBD1	TRBV5-1	TRBJ1-5	.
TGTGCCAGCAGCTTAGAAGGGAACGAGGGCTACACCTTC	CASSLEGNEGYTF	.	TRBV7-9	TRBJ1-2	once
TGTGCCTGGAGTGGGGACTCCTACGAGCAGTACTTC	CAWSGDSYEQYF	.	TRBV30	TRBJ2-7	once
TGTGCCAGCAGCTTGGGCAGGGACTATGGCTACACCTTC	CASSLGRDYGYTF	.	TRBV5-4	TRBJ1-2	.
TGTGCCAGCAGTTTAGCGACTAGCGGGGGGACTGAGCAGTTCTTC	CASSLATSGGTEQFF	TRBD2	TRBV27	TRBJ2-1	.